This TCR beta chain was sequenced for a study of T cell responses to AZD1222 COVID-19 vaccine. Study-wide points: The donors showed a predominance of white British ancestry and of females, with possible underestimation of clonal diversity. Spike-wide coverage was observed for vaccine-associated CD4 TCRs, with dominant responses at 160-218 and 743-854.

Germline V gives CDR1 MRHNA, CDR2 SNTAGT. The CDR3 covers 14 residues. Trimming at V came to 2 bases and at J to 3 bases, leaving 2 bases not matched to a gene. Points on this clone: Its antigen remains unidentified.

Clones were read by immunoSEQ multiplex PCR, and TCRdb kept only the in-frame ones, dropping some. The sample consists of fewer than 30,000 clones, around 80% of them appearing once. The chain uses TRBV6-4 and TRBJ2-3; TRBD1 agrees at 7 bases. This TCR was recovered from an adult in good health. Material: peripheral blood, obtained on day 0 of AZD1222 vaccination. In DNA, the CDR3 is TGTGCCAGCAGTGACGGGACAGAAACAGATACGCAGTATTTT. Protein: CASSDGTETDTQYF.